Given below is one TCR beta chain in context. This sample is drawn from a study of T cell responses to AZD1222 COVID-19 vaccine. Trimming removed 2 bases at V and 4 bases at J, with 11 bases between. CDR1 is MNHNS, CDR2 SASEGT, per germline. This CDR3 region has 14 residues. Profiling relied on immunoSEQ multiplex PCR, and the TCRdb table lists in-frame clones only, not all of them. This table has 120,000 to 150,000 clones, over 75% appearing once. The clonotype was recovered from an adult in good health. The rearrangement links TRBV6-1 to TRBJ2-5; a weak D match, TRBD2 (5 bases). Sample: peripheral blood, taken on day 0 of AZD1222 vaccination. The CDR3, as DNA: TGTGCCAGCAGTGAAATAAGGGAGATAGAGACCCAGTACTTC. Translated, it gives CASSEIREIETQYF.